This TCR beta chain was identified in a study of T cells after yellow fever vaccination. Overall study results and limits: Clonotypes appearing in both CD4 and CD8 compartments existed, and their share was small.

As concerns this clonotype: Its antigen remains unknown.

TCRdb reprocessed the 5' RACE reads via MiXCR and lists one record per CDR3 protein. The data hold hundreds of thousands of distinct CDR3 sequences, with roughly an eighth observed a single time. The material sequenced was PBMCs, taken on the day of the yellow fever booster vaccination. The source is a man aged 25 to 40 who received the YFV17D yellow fever vaccine.

The CDR3 bases are TGTGCCAGCAGCTTACAGGTCGTGGAGACCCAGTACTTC. Protein sequence: CASSLQVVETQYF. The chain employs TRBV7-2 and TRBJ2-5, with unresolved D. Germline-derived CDR1 and CDR2 are SGHTA and FQGNSA. V gave up 2 bases and J gave up 5 bases, with 9 bases separating them. This CDR3 region has 13 residues.